These T cell receptor beta chains were read from a single sample in a study of T cells in narcolepsy. The repertoire was sequenced with immunoSEQ multiplex PCR; TCRdb's copy has only in-frame clones and lacks some. The repertoire includes approximately 30,000 clones, roughly four fifths of them detected once, and under 1.3% sits in the top ten. The sequencing sample was made of CD45RA- memory CD4+ T cells from PBMCs. Every receptor here comes from a human donor with narcolepsy. The CDR3 runs from the conserved cysteine through the conserved F or W. A D gene is named only where the DNA matches it firmly. Not every row has a clone size; where given, it reads once, few, many or a size class.

V: TRBV5-1; D: NA; size: NA; J: TRBJ2-5; CDR3: CASSGGWETQYF; DNA: TGCGCCAGCAGCGGAGGATGGGAGACCCAGTACTTC
V: TRBV5-5; D: TRBD1; size: NA; J: TRBJ1-5; CDR3: CASSAGQGLGNQPQHF; DNA: TGTGCCAGCAGCGCAGGACAGGGTTTAGGTAATCAGCCCCAGCATTTT
V: TRBV6-5; D: NA; size: once; J: TRBJ2-6; CDR3: CASSPRSPGANVLTF; DNA: TGTGCCAGCAGTCCCCGCTCCCCTGGGGCCAACGTCCTGACTTTC
V: TRBV5-1; D: TRBD2; size: NA; J: TRBJ2-2; CDR3: CASSLVFAGEGELFF; DNA: TGCGCCAGCAGCTTGGTCTTTGCGGGAGAAGGGGAGCTGTTTTTT
V: TRBV1; D: NA; size: NA; J: TRBJ1-2; CDR3: CTSSQDPRVCLISNYGYTF; DNA: TGCACCAGCAGCCAAGATCCCAGGGTATGTCTGATCTCTAACTATGGCTACACCTTC
V: TRBV5-1; D: TRBD2; size: NA; J: TRBJ2-1; CDR3: CASSLASSGISYNEQFF; DNA: TGCGCCAGCAGCTTGGCCTCTAGCGGGATCTCCTACAATGAGCAGTTCTTC
V: TRBV5-8; D: NA; size: once; J: TRBJ2-3; CDR3: CASSSTQTDTQYF; DNA: TGTGCCAGCAGCTCTACTCAGACAGATACGCAGTATTTT
V: TRBV6-5; D: TRBD2; size: NA; J: TRBJ2-3; CDR3: CASRMPSGSTDTQYF; DNA: TGTGCCAGCAGAATGCCTAGCGGTAGCACAGATACGCAGTATTTT
V: TRBV27; D: NA; size: once; J: TRBJ1-5; CDR3: CASSFQQGPNQPQHF; DNA: TGTGCCAGCAGTTTTCAACAGGGCCCCAATCAGCCCCAGCATTTT
V: TRBV28; D: NA; size: NA; J: TRBJ1-2; CDR3: CASSSPGHSPGGYGYTF; DNA: TGTGCCAGCAGCTCCCCGGGACACTCCCCGGGGGGCTATGGCTACACCTTC
V: TRBV5-1; D: TRBD1; size: NA; J: TRBJ2-5; CDR3: CASSLQGTGEHLETQYF; DNA: TGCGCCAGCAGCTTACAAGGGACAGGGGAACATTTGGAGACCCAGTACTTC
V: TRBV5-8; D: TRBD1; size: NA; J: TRBJ2-1; CDR3: CASSSRGQGVGNEQFF; DNA: TGTGCCAGCAGCTCCCGGGGACAGGGTGTTGGGAATGAGCAGTTCTTC
V: TRBV4-2; D: NA; size: NA; J: TRBJ1-3; CDR3: CASSQGASNLQNTIYF; DNA: TGTGCCAGCAGCCAAGGGGCTTCAAACCTCCAAAACACCATATATTTT
V: TRBV15; D: TRBD1; size: NA; J: TRBJ1-2; CDR3: CATSRNPGTGGADGYTF; DNA: TGTGCCACCAGCAGAAATCCCGGGACAGGGGGAGCGGATGGCTACACCTTC
V: TRBV4-2; D: NA; size: NA; J: TRBJ2-2; CDR3: CASSQGPFGVNTGELFF; DNA: TGTGCCAGCAGCCAAGGACCCTTTGGGGTGAACACCGGGGAGCTGTTTTTT
V: TRBV29-1; D: NA; size: NA; J: TRBJ1-2; CDR3: CSVANSLYGYTF; DNA: TGCAGCGTTGCAAACAGTCTCTATGGCTACACCTTC
V: TRBV11-2; D: NA; size: NA; J: TRBJ2-7; CDR3: CASSLVGRVYEQYF; DNA: TGTGCCAGCAGCTTAGTAGGGCGTGTCTACGAGCAGTACTTC
V: TRBV9; D: NA; size: NA; J: TRBJ1-4; CDR3: CASSVVQGMNEKLFF; DNA: TGTGCCAGCAGCGTAGTTCAGGGGATGAATGAAAAACTGTTTTTT
V: TRBV28; D: NA; size: NA; J: TRBJ2-1; CDR3: CASSLGEYNEQFF; DNA: TGTGCCAGCAGTTTAGGAGAGTACAATGAGCAGTTCTTC
V: TRBV14; D: TRBD1; size: NA; J: TRBJ2-5; CDR3: CASSQEGGNRGLETQYF; DNA: TGTGCCAGCAGCCAAGAGGGCGGCAACAGGGGGCTAGAGACCCAGTACTTC
V: TRBV7-2; D: TRBD2; size: NA; J: TRBJ2-1; CDR3: CASSFQRGGRNEQFF; DNA: TGTGCCAGCAGCTTTCAGCGGGGGGGCCGAAATGAGCAGTTCTTC
V: TRBV5-4; D: TRBD1; size: few; J: TRBJ1-1; CDR3: CASSLTGFSDTEAFF; DNA: TGTGCCAGCAGCCTGACAGGGTTCTCGGACACTGAAGCTTTCTTT
V: TRBV6-6; D: NA; size: NA; J: TRBJ2-7; CDR3: CASSYSAGNSYEQYF; DNA: TGTGCCAGCAGTTACTCGGCAGGAAACTCCTACGAGCAGTACTTC
V: TRBV28; D: TRBD1; size: NA; J: TRBJ2-2; CDR3: CASSFGGFGGQGNTGELFF; DNA: TGTGCCAGCAGTTTTGGTGGTTTTGGGGGACAGGGAAACACCGGGGAGCTGTTTTTT
V: TRBV7-9; D: NA; size: NA; J: TRBJ1-2; CDR3: CASSPVDRYGYTF; DNA: TGTGCCAGCAGCCCGGTCGACCGCTATGGCTACACCTTC
V: TRBV6-4; D: NA; size: NA; J: TRBJ2-1; CDR3: CASSRQGGPNEQFF; DNA: TGTGCCAGCAGTAGACAGGGAGGTCCCAATGAGCAGTTCTTC
V: TRBV19; D: NA; size: NA; J: TRBJ1-1; CDR3: CASSITRTGQGAFF; DNA: TGTGCCAGTAGTATAACCCGTACGGGGCAGGGAGCTTTCTTT
V: TRBV11-2; D: NA; size: NA; J: TRBJ1-2; CDR3: CASSFRQYGYTF; DNA: TGTGCCAGCAGCTTCCGACAGTATGGCTACACCTTC
V: TRBV30; D: NA; size: NA; J: TRBJ1-2; CDR3: CAIRGVANYGYTF; DNA: TGTGCAATTAGGGGGGTCGCTAACTATGGCTACACCTTC